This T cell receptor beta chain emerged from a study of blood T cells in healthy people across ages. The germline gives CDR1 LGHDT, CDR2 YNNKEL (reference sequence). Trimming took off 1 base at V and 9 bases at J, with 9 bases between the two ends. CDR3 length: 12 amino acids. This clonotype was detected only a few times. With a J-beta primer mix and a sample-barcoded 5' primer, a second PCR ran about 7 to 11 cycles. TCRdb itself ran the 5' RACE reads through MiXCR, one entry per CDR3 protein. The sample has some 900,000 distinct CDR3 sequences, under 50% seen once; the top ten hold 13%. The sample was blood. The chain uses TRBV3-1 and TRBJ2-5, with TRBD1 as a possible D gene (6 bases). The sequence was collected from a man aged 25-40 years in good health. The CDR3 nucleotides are TGTGCCAGCAGCCAAGGGAACAGGGCCCAGTACTTC. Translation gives CASSQGNRAQYF.